This T cell receptor (beta chain) was captured in a study of OX40 agonist ivuxolimab in advanced cancers. Study-level findings and limits: Among patients with partial responses at 0.1-3.0 mg/kg, clonal expansion was among the lowest. CD4+ and CD8+ blood T cells expanded clonally by week 6 at 0.1 to 3.0 mg/kg.

The V gene's germline CDR1 is SGHNT and CDR2 YYREEE (reference sequence). This CDR3 region has 12 residues. TCRdb keeps only in-frame clones here, not all; method: immunoSEQ multiplex PCR. The table has fewer than 90,000 clones, 80% to 90% seen once; the top ten hold about 2.1%. A remark on this clone: Its antigen is as yet unknown. One end of the junction varies from germline; a read error may be responsible.

The J gene is TRBJ2-2, the V gene TRBV5-4, with D unresolved. Source: CD4+ or CD8+ T cells sorted from blood, taken in a trial of the OX40 agonist ivuxolimab. The origin of this receptor is an adult with an advanced solid tumor such as melanoma, head and neck, liver or kidney cancer. The CDR3 sequence is CASSANAGELFF. The CDR3 DNA follows: TGTGCCAGCAGCGCGAACGCCGGGGAGCTGTTTTTT. Full variable domain (remainder filled in from reference TRBV5-4 and TRBJ2-2): ETGVTQSPTHLIKTRGQQVTLRCSSQSGHNTVSWYQQALGQGPQFIFQYYREEENGRGNFPPRFSGLQFPNYSSELNVNALELDDSALYLCASSANAGELFFGEGSRLTVL.